This is a list of T cell receptor beta chains from one sample in a study of regulatory T cells in long-lasting Graves disease. TCRdb analysed the multiplex PCR reads with MiXCR anew, one entry per CDR3 protein. This table has hundreds of thousands of distinct CDR3 sequences, roughly 15% appearing once. These data were likewise used in another study, on T cells in Graves' hyperthyroidism and ophthalmopathy.

The material sequenced was peripheral blood mononuclear cells (PBMCs), taken at new diagnosis, from a patient treated with antithyroid drugs. All receptors come from a woman in her twenties or thirties with Graves disease. CDR3s include the opening cysteine and the closing phenylalanine or tryptophan. D genes are given only for firm matches. Where a row states a size, it is once, few, many or the class of an expanded clone; other rows omit it.

11	TRBV29-1	-	TRBJ2-7	-	TGCAGCGTTGGGGGGTTGGACGAGCAGTACTTC	CSVGGLDEQYF
16	TRBV20-1	-	TRBJ2-2	-	TGCAGTGCTAGAGATCTCGGCGGAGACAACACCGGGGAGCTGTTTTTT	CSARDLGGDNTGELFF
15	TRBV20-1	TRBD1	TRBJ1-1	-	TGCAGTGCTAGAGTCTTCAAGACAGGGGAGGTTGAAGCTTTCTTT	CSARVFKTGEVEAFF
14	TRBV12-3/TRBV12-4	-	TRBJ1-1	-	TGTGCCAGCGGAAGGATGTCTGGTGTAACTGAAGCTTTCTTT	CASGRMSGVTEAFF
12	TRBV20-1	-	TRBJ1-1	few	TGCAGCGGGACATCCGTGAACACTGAAGCTTTCTTT	CSGTSVNTEAFF
13	TRBV12-3/TRBV12-4	TRBD1	TRBJ1-1	many	TGTGCCAGCGGACGACAGGGGCCACCTGAAGCTTTCTTT	CASGRQGPPEAFF
13	TRBV20-1	TRBD2	TRBJ2-1	many	TGCAGTGCTAGCAGCGGGATGGGCGTTGAGCAGTTCTTC	CSASSGMGVEQFF
13	TRBV6-2/TRBV6-3	-	TRBJ1-2	many	TGTGCCAGCAGTTACCAGGAAAACTATGGCTACACCTTC	CASSYQENYGYTF
16	TRBV5-5	TRBD1	TRBJ2-7	-	TGTGCCAGCAGCTTGGCCCTTACAGGGGCCACCTACGAGCAGTACTTC	CASSLALTGATYEQYF
15	TRBV20-1	-	TRBJ2-7	few	TGCAGTGCTAGAGATCTCAGGGCAGGGGATCACGAGCAGTACTTC	CSARDLRAGDHEQYF
12	TRBV20-1	TRBD2	TRBJ2-5	few	TGCAGGGGCAGCGGGAGAAGAGAGACCCAGTACTTC	CRGSGRRETQYF
16	TRBV3-1	-	TRBJ2-1	-	TGTGCCAGCAGCCTCTCTTACGGTCAGTTAAACAATGAGCAGTTCTTC	CASSLSYGQLNNEQFF
15	TRBV7-2	-	TRBJ2-7	few	TGTGCCAGCAGCTTGTCCGGAGGGAAAGCTGACGAGCAGTACTTC	CASSLSGGKADEQYF
15	TRBV12-3/TRBV12-4	-	TRBJ2-7	many	TGTGCCAGCAGTTTTGAAAGCGGGTACTCCTACGAGCAGTACTTC	CASSFESGYSYEQYF
18	TRBV16	-	TRBJ2-6	-	TGTGCCAGCAGCCAAAGGGGAAACAGGGTCCCTGGGGCCAACGTCCTGACTTTC	CASSQRGNRVPGANVLTF
12	TRBV7-2	-	TRBJ2-2	many	TGTGCCAGCAGCTTAGCTCATGGGGAGCTGTTTTTT	CASSLAHGELFF
20	TRBV28	-	TRBJ1-5	few	TGTGCCAGCAGCAGTTCCTTTACAGGGACCTCAGTAAATAGCAATCAGCCCCAGCATTTT	CASSSSFTGTSVNSNQPQHF
12	TRBV18	-	TRBJ2-7	few	TGTGCCAGCTCACCGACCGTATCCGAGGCGTACTTC	CASSPTVSEAYF
19	TRBV5-1	TRBD1	TRBJ2-6	-	TGCGCCAGCAGCTACTTCGGACAGGGGGCCCGCTCTGGGGCCAACGTCCTGACTTTC	CASSYFGQGARSGANVLTF
16	TRBV20-1	-	TRBJ1-5	few	TGCAATGCTAGAGTCCCAGCCCAGACTAGCAATCAGCCCCAGCATTTT	CNARVPAQTSNQPQHF
14	TRBV9	TRBD1	TRBJ1-5	many	TGTGCCAGCAGCGGAGGGACAGGGGGTCAGCCCCAGCATTTT	CASSGGTGGQPQHF